This T cell receptor beta chain was observed in a study of T-cell reconstitution after alpha-beta-depleted transplantation in children. Points from the study as a whole: T-cell numbers and diversity one year post-transplant derived largely from freshly generated T cells.

Unique molecular identifiers featured in how the TCRbeta library was prepared. TCRdb re-analysed the PCR reads in MiXCR, keeping a single row per CDR3 protein. Among 700,000 or so distinct CDR3 sequences, around 13% were seen once, and the ten largest hold about 0.77%. The table lists this clonotype with a few counts. What it binds is not known. This specimen was PBMCs, taken before TCRalphabeta/CD19-depleted stem cell transplant. The source is a girl aged 2 to 9 with congenital amegakaryocytic thrombocytopenia, due to receive a stem cell transplant.

This CDR3 is CASSIRLPDRRTYEQYF. Here the CDR3 DNA reads TGCGCCAGCAGCATACGACTACCGGACAGGCGCACCTACGAGCAGTACTTC. V gene TRBV4-1 combines with J gene TRBJ2-7; 7 nucleotides line up with TRBD1. Germline assignment: CDR1 MGHRA and CDR2 YSYEKL. V was pared by 5 bases and J by 2 bases, with 15 bases of the junction left unmatched. CDR3 size: 17 residues.